What follows are 23 T cell receptor beta chains derived from one specimen sequenced in a study of blood T cell repertoires in COVID-19. Produced via immunoSEQ multiplex PCR; TCRdb's table is partial and in-frame only. This sample has over 45,000 clones, with 86% found just once. Material: peripheral blood. The receptors shown here come from a woman at least 80 years old with acute or convalescent COVID-19.

This clone appeared once. CDR3 region: CASSDRGNTEAFF. The CDR3 DNA reads as TGTGCCAGTAGTGACAGGGGGAACACTGAAGCTTTCTTT. The V and J genes are TRBV19 and TRBJ1-1; 8 nucleotides agree with TRBD1. The V segment lost 5 bases and the J segment 1 base; nucleotides outside the gene matches: 0. CDR1 is LNHDA and CDR2 is SQIVND in the germline V gene (reference sequence). This CDR3 spans 13 amino acids. Using reference TRBV19 and TRBJ1-1 for the parts outside the CDR3, the full variable domain is DGGITQSPKYLFRKEGQNVTLSCEQNLNHDAMYWYRQDPGQGLRLIYYSQIVNDFQKGDIAEGYSVSREKKESFPLTVTSAQKNPTAFYLCASSDRGNTEAFFGQGTRLTVV.

The chain has TRBV24-1 and TRBJ2-3, with TRBD1 identical over 8 bases. The germline V gene encodes CDR1 KGHDR and CDR2 SFDVKD. V was pared by 4 bases and J by 1 base, with 12 bases of the junction left unmatched. This CDR3 is 18 amino acids long. The chain's CDR3 is CATSDPGQGRGGTDTQYF. In nucleotides, the CDR3 is TGTGCCACCAGTGACCCTGGACAGGGAAGGGGGGGCACAGATACGCAGTATTTT.

The chain is built from TRBV3-1 (or the pseudogene TRBV3-2) and TRBJ2-3; 8 nucleotides agree with TRBD1. This CDR3 has 15 residues. J lost 2 bases, V lost 7 bases, and 8 bases had no gene match. Germline CDR1 and CDR2: LGHDT and YNNKEL (reference sequence). The CDR3 DNA is TGTGCCAGCACAGAGACAGGGGCCCCCACAGATACGCAGTATTTT. Encoded protein: CASTETGAPTDTQYF.

This clone was found once. The chain is built from TRBV15 and TRBJ2-7; D may be TRBD1 (6 bases). V was pared by 2 bases and J by 2 bases, with 19 bases between. There are 17 residues in the CDR3. Germline assignment: CDR1 LNHNV and CDR2 YYDKDF (reference sequence). The CDR3 reads CATSRPISEDRTYEQYF. The CDR3 coding sequence is TGTGCCACCAGCAGACCAATCTCAGAGGACAGAACCTACGAGCAGTACTTC. Complete variable domain (other parts from reference TRBV15 and TRBJ2-7): DAMVIQNPRYQVTQFGKPVTLSCSQTLNHNVMYWYQQKSSQAPKLLFHYYDKDFNNEADTPDNFQSRRPNTSFCFLDIRSPGLGDTAMYLCATSRPISEDRTYEQYFGPGTRLTVT.

The chain carries TRBV5-6 and TRBJ1-4; 8 bases map to TRBD1. The CDR3 spans 15 residues. Trimming at V came to 3 bases and at J to 6 bases, leaving 7 bases not matched to a gene. Germline values: CDR1 SGHDT, CDR2 YYEEEE. The CDR3 sequence: CASSYGQGRHEKLFF. The CDR3 bases are TGTGCCAGCAGCTACGGACAGGGAAGGCATGAAAAACTGTTTTTT.

This clone was seen only a few times. V and J are TRBV6-1 and TRBJ1-1, with 10 bases matching TRBD1. CDR3 length: 16 residues. The V gene end was trimmed by 3 bases and the J gene end by 5 bases; junction bases not matched to a gene: 9. CDR1 is MNHNS and CDR2 is SASEGT in the germline V gene. The CDR3 coding sequence is TGTGCCAGCAGTGAGGGACAGGGGCTGGGTGGGACTGAAGCTTTCTTT. Protein sequence: CASSEGQGLGGTEAFF.

J is TRBJ1-2 and V is TRBV5-5; TRBD1 agrees at 7 bases. This CDR3 region has 14 residues. The V and J ends lost 4 bases and 4 bases, in that order; junction bases with no gene match: 7. Looked up from germline, CDR1 is SGHKS and CDR2 is YYEKEE (reference sequence). CDR3 nucleotide sequence: TGTGCCAGCAGCAACCGGGACAGTTTCTATGGCTACACCTTC. It yields the protein CASSNRDSFYGYTF.

The genes are TRBV11-2 and TRBJ2-3, with 13 bases aligning to TRBD2. Per germline, CDR1 SGHAT and CDR2 FQNNGV. The CDR3 sequence is 17 residues long. J lost 4 bases, V lost 5 bases, and 9 bases had no gene match. Here the CDR3 DNA reads TGTGCCAGCAGCACCTCCCAACTAGCGGGGGGGGCAGATACGCAGTATTTT. This gives the protein CASSTSQLAGGADTQYF.

The CDR3 loop is CASGSPQGYTEAFF. CDR3 nucleotide sequence: TGTGCCAGTGGCTCTCCACAGGGTTACACTGAAGCTTTCTTT. The V call is TRBV19, the J call TRBJ1-1, with a weak D call TRBD1 (6 bases). The V end lost 8 bases, the J end lost 3 bases, and 16 bases lay between the germline ends. Germline loops: CDR1 LNHDA, CDR2 SQIVND (reference sequence). The CDR3 length is 14 residues.

The chain couples TRBV21-1 to TRBJ1-2; the table's D call, TRBD1, was not checked against the DNA. TRBV21-1 is flagged as a pseudogene. The CDR3 spans 18 residues. The CDR3 sequence: CASSKVRLIGGFIYGYTF. The CDR3 region has the DNA TGTGCCAGCAGCAAAGTTCGGTTGATAGGGGGTTTTATCTATGGCTACACCTTC.

This chain connects TRBV30 to TRBJ1-6; a possible D gene is TRBD1 (5 bases). CDR1 is GTSNPN, CDR2 SVGIG, per germline (reference sequence). V lost 4 bases and J lost 7, with 14 bases in between. CDR3 length: 14 residues. The CDR3 region is CAWTLAGGNSPLHF. The CDR3 DNA sequence: TGTGCCTGGACCCTGGCTGGGGGGAATTCACCCCTCCACTTT.

A note on this clone: The germline gene is not matched at one end of the junction; a read error may be the cause. V usage is TRBV4-2 and J usage is TRBJ2-1; D is uncertain. Per the germline V gene, CDR1 is LGHNA and CDR2 is YNFKEQ. The CDR3 is 13 residues long. The CDR3 sequence is CASNQPGTVNLFF. In DNA form, the CDR3 reads TGTGCCAGCAACCAACCAGGAACGGTAAATTTGTTCTTC.

V and J are TRBV18 and TRBJ2-2; the D is unclear. CDR1 is KGHSH and CDR2 is LQKENI in the germline V gene. The V end lost 6 bases, the J end lost 0 bases, and 17 bases lay between the germline ends. The CDR3 covers 17 residues. As DNA, the CDR3 is TGTGCCAGCTCCGCCGGGTTAAGTGCCTCGAACACCGGGGAGCTGTTTTTT. Its translation: CASSAGLSASNTGELFF.

This sequence joins TRBV24-1 and TRBJ2-3; D ambiguous. The V gene lost 4 bases and the J gene lost 4 bases, with 8 bases spanning the gap. Germline CDR1 KGHDR, CDR2 SFDVKD. The CDR3 runs to 13 residues. Here the CDR3 reads CATSDPRADTQYF. The CDR3 DNA reads TGTGCCACCAGTGACCCCCGCGCAGATACGCAGTATTTT.

V usage is TRBV5-1 and J usage is TRBJ1-1, with a tentative D call TRBD1 (5 bases). The ends were cut back, 4 bases at V and 1 base at J, with 11 bases in the middle. Germline V gene data show CDR1 as SGHRS and CDR2 as YFSETQ. This CDR3 has 14 residues. As DNA, the CDR3 is TGCGCCAGCAGCCTCGATGGGGCGAACACTGAAGCTTTCTTT. Encoded protein: CASSLDGANTEAFF.

The CDR3 DNA is TGTGCCAGCAGGGGAGGGGGGACAGGGGCCAGGAGCACTGAAGCTTTCTTT. Translating gives CASRGGGTGARSTEAFF. The chain uses TRBV7-2 and TRBJ1-1; 10 nucleotides line up with TRBD1. The length of the CDR3 is 17 residues. Germline trimming cut 6 bases from V and 4 bases from J; bases unmatched to any gene: 14. The germline V gene has CDR1 SGHTA and CDR2 FQGNSA.

V gene TRBV6-5 combines with J gene TRBJ2-7, with D maybe TRBD2 (6 bases). Per the germline V gene, CDR1 is MNHEY and CDR2 is SVGAGI. The CDR3 length is 12 residues. The V end was cut by 8 bases, the J end by 1 base, with 9 bases between. The CDR3, as DNA: TGTGCCAGCGTCCGGGGGTCCTACGAGCAGTACTTC. Translation: CASVRGSYEQYF.

Here the CDR3 DNA reads TGTGCCAGCAGTGAACCCCAGGGGGTGAGCACCGGGGAGCTGTTTTTT. It specifies CASSEPQGVSTGELFF. This chain connects TRBV25-1 to TRBJ2-2; 7 bases fit TRBD1. The CDR3 extends over 16 amino acids. Germline V lookup: CDR1 MGHDK, CDR2 SYGVNS. The V gene end was trimmed by 2 bases and the J gene end by 4 bases; junction bases not matched to a gene: 7.

The chain links TRBV20-1 to TRBJ2-4; weak D call: TRBD1 (5 bases). The CDR3 runs to 15 residues. CDR1 and CDR2 from the germline V gene are DFQATT and SNEGSKA (reference sequence). V dropped 3 bases and J dropped 0 bases, with 12 bases sitting between them. The CDR3 loop reads CSASLGALAKNIQYF. In DNA, the CDR3 is TGCAGTGCTAGTCTAGGGGCTTTAGCCAAAAACATTCAGTACTTC.

V gene TRBV5-1 combines with J gene TRBJ2-1; 7 positions match TRBD1. The CDR3 sequence is 14 residues long. Trimming cost V 3 bases and J 1 base; bases outside gene matches: 1. Germline V gene lookup returns CDR1 SGHRS and CDR2 YFSETQ. CDR3 in amino acids: CASSSGQSYNEQFF. CDR3 sequence (DNA): TGCGCCAGCAGCTCGGGACAGTCCTACAATGAGCAGTTCTTC. Full variable domain (outside the CDR3, taken from reference TRBV5-1 and TRBJ2-1): KAGVTQTPRYLIKTRGQQVTLSCSPISGHRSVSWYQQTPGQGLQFLFEYFSETQRNKGNFPGRFSGRQFSNSRSEMNVSTLELGDSALYLCASSSGQSYNEQFFGPGTRLTVL.

V and J are TRBV7-2 and TRBJ2-2, with a weak D call TRBD2 (6 bases). The CDR3 is 16 amino acids. V was pared by 3 bases and J by 1 base, with 12 bases between. CDR1 is SGHTA and CDR2 is FQGNSA in the germline V gene. CDR3 in DNA: TGTGCCAGCAGCTTCGCCGGGACTCGGAACACCGGGGAGCTGTTTTTT. Protein sequence: CASSFAGTRNTGELFF.

J is TRBJ2-7 and V is TRBV5-5, with TRBD2 identical over 7 bases. CDR1 and CDR2 from the germline V gene are SGHKS and YYEKEE (reference sequence). The CDR3 sequence is 13 residues long. Trimming took 2 bases from V and 2 from J; bases not matched to a gene: 1. The CDR3 region has the DNA TGTGCCAGCAGCTTCGGGGGGACCTACGAGCAGTACTTC. Translation gives CASSFGGTYEQYF.

The chain carries TRBV3-1 (or the pseudogene TRBV3-2) and TRBJ1-4; TRBD1 agrees at 7 bases. Germline-derived CDR1 and CDR2 are LGHDT and YNNKEL (reference sequence). The CDR3 length is 15 residues. The junction had 7 bases not matched to a gene; V was cut back by 4 bases and J by 5 bases. CDR3 loop: CASSLYRGENEKLFF. In DNA, the CDR3 is TGTGCCAGCAGCCTATACAGGGGTGAGAATGAAAAACTGTTTTTT.